The next 25 T cell receptor beta chains were all read from a single sample in a study of cytomegalovirus exposure and HLA in healthy donors. With 60 Vbeta and 13 Jbeta primers, the PCR was carried out. Here immunoSEQ multiplex PCR was the method, and the copy in TCRdb shows in-frame clones only, minus some. This sample has about 130,000 clones, with 80% found just once. The sample consisted of PBMCs. The source is a man aged 35-49 years in good health and CMV-seronegative.

The V and J genes are TRBV5-1 and TRBJ1-1; D call uncertain. The germline V gene has CDR1 SGHRS and CDR2 YFSETQ. The CDR3 totals 15 residues. Trimming stripped 1 base from V and 3 bases from J, with 13 bases between. The CDR3 coding sequence is TGCGCCAGCAGCTTGTGGGCACAAGCTGACACTGAAGCTTTCTTT. This encodes CASSLWAQADTEAFF.

CDR3 in amino acids: CASSPNWARRGTEAFF. In DNA, the CDR3 is TGTGCCAGCTCACCAAATTGGGCCCGCCGGGGCACTGAAGCTTTCTTT. The rearrangement joins TRBV18 to TRBJ1-1; D unresolved. The ends were cut back, 2 bases at V and 4 bases at J, with 17 bases in the middle. The CDR3 totals 16 residues. From germline, CDR1 is KGHSH and CDR2 LQKENI.

The chain combines TRBV6-1 with TRBJ2-1; a possible D gene is TRBD2 (5 bases). V dropped 3 bases and J dropped 8 bases, with 17 bases sitting between them. Germline V gene data show CDR1 as MNHNS and CDR2 as SASEGT. The CDR3 has 15 amino acids. The CDR3 DNA is TGTGCCAGCAGTGACGTTGTGGGAGTAATGGATGAGCAGTTCTTC. Its protein product is CASSDVVGVMDEQFF.

This clone was observed a single time. The chain is built from TRBV29-1 and TRBJ2-3, with 12 bases that match TRBD2. This CDR3 contains 18 residues. Germline V gene data show CDR1 as SQVTM and CDR2 as ANQGSEA. The trim removed 3 bases at V and 1 base at J, leaving 11 bases unmatched. The chain's CDR3 is CSVDSRASGRAGTDTQYF. CDR3 nucleotide sequence: TGCAGCGTTGACTCTCGGGCTAGCGGGAGGGCCGGCACAGATACGCAGTATTTT.

This chain links TRBV9 with TRBJ2-3; weak D call: TRBD1 (6 bases). The CDR3 covers 15 residues. CDR1 SGDLS and CDR2 YYNGEE come from the germline V gene. V lost 1 base and J lost 3, with 12 bases in between. This CDR3 is CASSVQGWGTDTQYF. In DNA form, the CDR3 reads TGTGCCAGCAGCGTACAGGGGTGGGGTACAGATACGCAGTATTTT.

The rearrangement uses TRBV7-9 and TRBJ2-7; tentative D call: TRBD2 (7 bases). The V and J ends lost 5 bases and 5 bases respectively, with 22 bases between them. Germline lookup yields CDR1 SEHNR and CDR2 FQNEAQ (reference sequence). CDR3 length: 16 residues. CDR3 coding DNA: TGTGCCAGCAGCCTACCTAGGGGGGGCGTCATTGACGAGCAGTACTTC. It codes for CASSLPRGGVIDEQYF.

On this clone itself: The same CDR3 is also encoded by other DNA sequences in this sample. The chain uses TRBV5-1 and TRBJ1-4, with D perhaps matching TRBD1 (6 bases). This CDR3 spans 14 amino acids. Trimming took off 0 bases at V and 7 bases at J, with 10 bases between the two ends. Germline V gene data show CDR1 as SGHRS and CDR2 as YFSETQ. As DNA, the CDR3 is TGCGCCAGCAGCTTGGGGGGGCTTGGTGAAAAACTGTTTTTT. Protein product: CASSLGGLGEKLFF.

This clone was detected a few times. The rearrangement uses TRBV10-3 and TRBJ2-3; a possible D gene is TRBD2 (6 bases). Trimming pared 4 bases from V and 3 bases from J, leaving 17 bases between. The CDR3 is 16 amino acids. The V gene's germline CDR1 is ENHRY and CDR2 SYGVKD. This chain's CDR3 is CAISARLAGPTDTQYF. Written as DNA, the CDR3 is TGTGCCATCAGTGCCCGACTGGCGGGGCCAACAGATACGCAGTATTTT.

This clone was found a few times. The V call is TRBV2, the J call TRBJ2-7, with D uncertain. The CDR3 runs 12 residues. In germline, CDR1 is SNHLY, CDR2 FYNNEI. V lost 8 bases, J lost 2 bases, and 10 bases lay in between. CDR3 sequence (DNA): TGTGCCAGCGGCCGCGAGGCCTACGAGCAGTACTTC. Amino acids: CASGREAYEQYF.

The CDR3 coding sequence is TGTGCCAGCAGTTTTTCCGGGGAGGGCTCTCCTGGGAAACTGTTTTTT. This sequence encodes CASSFSGEGSPGKLFF. The V gene is TRBV27, the J gene TRBJ1-4; D remains unclear. The ends were cut back, 3 bases at V and 11 bases at J, with 22 bases in the middle. CDR3 size: 16 residues. Germline V lookup: CDR1 MNHEY, CDR2 SMNVEV (reference sequence). Looking up the rest from reference TRBV27 and TRBJ1-4 gives the full variable domain: EAQVTQNPRYLITVTGKKLTVTCSQNMNHEYMSWYRQDPGLGLRQIYYSMNVEVTDKGDVPEGYKVSRKEKRNFPLILESPSPNQTSLYFCASSFSGEGSPGKLFFGSGTQLSVL.

The chain has TRBV30 and TRBJ2-1, with 7 bases matching TRBD1. J gave up 4 bases and V 5 bases, and 8 bases lay outside the gene matches. This CDR3 is 14 amino acids long. Germline V gene sequence: CDR1 GTSNPN, CDR2 SVGIG (reference sequence). The CDR3: CAWEREDRYNEQFF. In DNA form, the CDR3 reads TGTGCCTGGGAAAGAGAGGACAGGTACAATGAGCAGTTCTTC.

The V call is TRBV6-1, the J call TRBJ1-5; D is perhaps TRBD1 (5 bases). V was pared by 7 bases and J by 5 bases, with 15 bases between. CDR3 size: 14 residues. Germline-derived CDR1 and CDR2 are MNHNS and SASEGT. Here the CDR3 reads CASTGGSNYQPQHF. The CDR3 DNA reads as TGTGCCAGCACTGGGGGGAGTAATTATCAGCCCCAGCATTTT.

J is TRBJ1-5 and V is TRBV7-2; TRBD1 is a possible D gene (6 bases). Germline lookup yields CDR1 SGHTA and CDR2 FQGNSA. CDR3 length: 16 amino acids. V gave up 2 bases and J gave up 3 bases, with 14 bases separating them. CDR3 DNA: TGTGCCAGCAGCTTAAGGGACACCTCCTTCAATCAGCCCCAGCATTTT. Its translation: CASSLRDTSFNQPQHF. The entire variable domain, with the rest obtained from reference TRBV7-2 and TRBJ1-5, is as follows: GAGVSQSPSNKVTEKGKDVELRCDPISGHTALYWYRQSLGQGLEFLIYFQGNSAPDKSGLPSDRFSAERTGGSVSTLTIQRTQQEDSAVYLCASSLRDTSFNQPQHFGDGTRLSIL.

The sample holds a few counts of this clone. The V gene is TRBV30, the J gene TRBJ1-2; D not certain. V was cut by 5 bases and J by 5 bases, with 12 bases left in between. CDR3 length: 12 residues. Germline V gene data show CDR1 as GTSNPN and CDR2 as SVGIG (reference sequence). The CDR3 DNA is TGTGCCTGGTCCCAGTTCTCGTATGGCTACACCTTC. Translated: CAWSQFSYGYTF.

This clone was detected a few times. The chain joins TRBV6-6 to TRBJ2-7; 7 bases align to TRBD1. Germline lookup yields CDR1 MNHNY and CDR2 SVGAGI (reference sequence). J was trimmed by 2 bases and V by 4 bases; bases with no gene match: 5. The CDR3 has 14 amino acids. This CDR3 is CASSFDRAPYEQYF. The CDR3 DNA reads as TGTGCCAGCAGTTTCGACAGGGCTCCCTACGAGCAGTACTTC.

The V call is TRBV4-2, the J call TRBJ2-5, with TRBD2 identical over 12 bases. CDR3 length: 17 residues. Germline loops: CDR1 LGHNA, CDR2 YNFKEQ. Losses at the gene ends were 0 bases for V and 5 bases for J; bases not matched to a gene: 7. As DNA, the CDR3 is TGTGCCAGCAGCCAAGAACGTTACCTAGCGGGGGGGGAGACCCAGTACTTC. Amino acid sequence: CASSQERYLAGGETQYF.

The V gene is TRBV7-3, the J gene TRBJ2-1; 11 positions match TRBD2. CDR1 and CDR2 (germline): SGHTA, FQGTGA. V was pared by 5 bases and J by 7 bases, with 10 bases of the junction left unmatched. CDR3 length: 16 amino acids. The CDR3 sequence is CASSPEGTSGGNEQFF. The CDR3 coding sequence is TGTGCCAGCAGCCCAGAGGGGACTAGCGGTGGGAATGAGCAGTTCTTC. Looking up the rest from reference TRBV7-3 and TRBJ2-1 gives the full variable domain: GAGVSQTPSNKVTEKGKYVELRCDPISGHTALYWYRQSLGQGPEFLIYFQGTGAADDSGLPNDRFFAVRPEGSVSTLKIQRTERGDSAVYLCASSPEGTSGGNEQFFGPGTRLTVL.

This chain connects TRBV29-1 to TRBJ2-2; perhaps TRBD2 as D (6 bases). V was trimmed by 7 bases and J by 5 bases, leaving 11 bases between them. Germline V lookup: CDR1 SQVTM, CDR2 ANQGSEA. The CDR3 totals 12 residues. In nucleotides, the CDR3 is TGCAGCGCAGGCCTAGCGACCGGGGAGCTGTTTTTT. Translated, it gives CSAGLATGELFF.

The chain links TRBV11-2 to TRBJ1-1; the D is unclear. Germline V gives CDR1 SGHAT, CDR2 FQNNGV. Between the trimmed V and J ends, which lost 3 bases and 0 bases, there was a span of 8 bases. The CDR3 extends over 14 amino acids. The CDR3 coding sequence is TGTGCCAGCAGCTTCGGACTGATGAACACTGAAGCTTTCTTT. It translates to CASSFGLMNTEAFF.

The chain uses TRBV5-6 and TRBJ1-3; no clear D. The V end lost 0 bases, the J end lost 0 bases, and 7 bases lay between the germline ends. CDR3 size: 15 residues. The germline CDR1 and CDR2 sequences are SGHDT and YYEEEE. The CDR3 here is CASSLGHSSGNTIYF. Written as DNA, the CDR3 is TGTGCCAGCAGCTTGGGACACAGCTCTGGAAACACCATATATTTT. Full variable domain (rest looked up from reference TRBV5-6 and TRBJ1-3): DAGVTQSPTHLIKTRGQQVTLRCSPKSGHDTVSWYQQALGQGPQFIFQYYEEEERQRGNFPDRFSGHQFPNYSSELNVNALLLGDSALYLCASSLGHSSGNTIYFGEGSWLTVV.

The chain joins TRBV5-6 to TRBJ1-2; a weak D match, TRBD1 (5 bases). CDR1 is SGHDT and CDR2 is YYEEEE in the germline V gene. This CDR3 comprises 13 residues. V was shortened by 2 bases and J by 6 bases, with 11 bases between the two germline ends. DNA of the CDR3: TGTGCCAGCAGCTTCCAGGGATCGGATGGCTACACCTTC. Its translation is CASSFQGSDGYTF.

The chain has TRBV5-1 and TRBJ2-2, with 7 bases matching TRBD1. The ends lost 5 bases at V and 8 bases at J; junction bases unmatched: 12. From germline, CDR1 is SGHRS and CDR2 YFSETQ. CDR3 size: 15 residues. The CDR3 sequence is CASRRQPTGTGELFF. The CDR3 nucleotides read TGCGCCAGCAGACGACAGCCGACAGGGACAGGGGAGCTGTTTTTT.

This rearrangement joins TRBV5-1 to TRBJ1-6; 9 bases line up with TRBD1. J was trimmed by 0 bases and V by 1 base; bases with no gene match: 5. CDR3 size: 18 residues. Germline V CDR1 and CDR2: SGHRS, YFSETQ. The CDR3 protein is CASSLTETGGSYNSPLHF. CDR3 DNA sequence: TGCGCCAGCAGCTTGACGGAGACAGGGGGCTCCTATAATTCACCCCTCCACTTT.

The gene calls are TRBV15 and TRBJ2-5; TRBD2 aligns across 14 bases. The germline CDR1 and CDR2 sequences are LNHNV and YYDKDF (reference sequence). Unmatched junction bases numbered 2, after V lost 3 bases and J lost 5 bases. This CDR3 contains 15 residues. CDR3 nucleotides: TGTGCCACCAGCAGTGGACTAGCGGGAGGTGAGACCCAGTACTTC. Its translation: CATSSGLAGGETQYF. The whole variable domain, filled in from reference TRBV15 and TRBJ2-5, reads DAMVIQNPRYQVTQFGKPVTLSCSQTLNHNVMYWYQQKSSQAPKLLFHYYDKDFNNEADTPDNFQSRRPNTSFCFLDIRSPGLGDTAMYLCATSSGLAGGETQYFGPGTRLLVL.

The chain recombines TRBV5-1 with TRBJ2-3, with 10 nucleotides matching TRBD2. Losses at the gene ends were 4 bases for V and 1 base for J; bases not matched to a gene: 6. Germline V lookup: CDR1 SGHRS, CDR2 YFSETQ. The CDR3 sequence is 16 residues long. CDR3 in amino acids: CASSRDLAGGTDTQYF. The DNA of the CDR3 is TGCGCCAGCAGCAGAGACCTAGCGGGAGGCACAGATACGCAGTATTTT.